The 6 T cell receptor beta chains below were found in one sample sequenced in a study of tissue T cells after allogeneic stem cell transplantation. Profiled with immunoSEQ multiplex PCR; TCRdb holds only in-frame clones, not every one. The sample records roughly 1,800 clones, approximately 46% being singletons. Time point in this sample: mouse harvest day 14 after allogeneic transplant. Each mouse received 10^7 T-cell-depleted marrow cells plus 10^6 splenic CD5+ T cells by tail vein. Sequencing was carried out using lymph node tissue. These receptor sequences come from a female BALB/c mouse given C57BL/6 T cells with graft-versus-host disease after an allogeneic hematopoietic cell transplant.

Details on this clone: The gene symbols are mouse symbols. The read halts 1 residue ahead of the CDR3 end, with the missing end drawn from the germline J gene. This chain uses TRBV23 with TRBJ1-1; the table's D call of TRBD1 was not tested on the DNA. The CDR3 is made up of 13 amino acids. The V gene's germline CDR1 is KGHTA and CDR2 FQNQQP. The CDR3 reads CSSSQSEQGEVFF. Incomplete CDR3 DNA: TGCTCCAGCAGTCAATCGGAGCAGGGGGAAGTCTTC.

As concerns this clone: Genes and germline are mouse. The read falls 1 residue short of the CDR3 end, and the missing part is taken from the germline J gene. J is TRBJ2-3 and V is TRBV16; 8 bases are shared with TRBD2. The CDR3 is 13 amino acids. J was trimmed by 3 bases and V by 4 bases; bases with no gene match: 0. CDR1 is SGHSA and CDR2 is FRNQAP in the germline V gene. The CDR3 loop reads CASSWGGAETLYF. The sequenced CDR3 bases are TGTGCAAGCAGCTGGGGGGGCGCAGAAACGCTGTAT. Filled out from reference TRBV16 and TRBJ2-3, the complete variable domain reads NAGVIQTPRHKVTGKGQEATLWCEPISGHSAVFWYRQTIVQGLEFLTYFRNQAPIDDSGMPKERFSAQMPNQSHSTLKIQSTQPQDSAVYLCASSWGGAETLYFGSGTRLTVL.

With regard to this clone: The genes are named according to mouse. The read comes to an end 1 residue before the CDR3 does, leaving the germline J gene to fill in the end. The rearrangement links TRBV19 to TRBJ2-2, with a tentative D call TRBD2 (5 bases). The V gene's germline CDR1 is FNHDT and CDR2 SITEND (reference sequence). The V gene lost 5 bases and the J gene lost 0 bases, with 14 bases spanning the gap. CDR3 length: 16 amino acids. CDR3 bases read: TGTGCCAGCAGCCCTAGCTGGGTCTCAAACACCGGGCAGCTCTAC. It specifies CASSPSWVSNTGQLY. The full-length CDR3 reads as CASSPSWVSNTGQLYF.

A remark on this clone: The gene symbols are mouse symbols. The read comes to an end 1 residue before the CDR3 does, leaving the germline J gene to fill in the end. The genes are TRBV24 and TRBJ1-6; 9 nucleotides align to TRBD1. TRBJ1-6 belongs to the ORF category, with a function that is uncertain. The CDR3 is 15 residues long. Germline lookup yields CDR1 KGHTA and CDR2 FRNEEI. J gave up 5 bases and V 4 bases, and 3 bases lay outside the gene matches. The DNA read from the CDR3 is TGTGCCAGCAGTCCCACAGGGGGCGATAATTCGCCCCTCTAC. This encodes CASSPTGGDNSPLY. The whole CDR3 sequence is CASSPTGGDNSPLYF.

A note on this clone: Gene names follow the mouse nomenclature. Read sequence stops 1 residue before the CDR3 end, and the germline J gene provides the missing end. The chain uses TRBV12-1 and TRBJ2-1; 10 positions agree with TRBD2. The junction had 1 base not matched to a gene; V was cut back by 0 bases and J by 3 bases. The germline gives CDR1 SGHSN, CDR2 HYEKVE. CDR3 length equals 15 residues. CDR3 region: CASSLLGGRYAEQFF. CDR3 bases read: TGTGCCAGCTCTCTCCTGGGGGGGCGCTATGCTGAGCAGTTC.

This clone was found a few times. Any gene name here is a mouse gene name. The read ends 1 residue early relative to the CDR3; the germline J gene fills the gap. The genes are TRBV12-1 and TRBJ2-4; tentatively, D is TRBD2 (6 bases). CDR1 SGHSN and CDR2 HYEKVE come from the germline V gene. V dropped 0 bases and J dropped 0 bases, with 6 bases sitting between them. The CDR3 has 14 residues. The sequenced CDR3 bases are TGTGCCAGCTCTCTCGGGGGGAGTCAAAACACCTTGTAC. This gives the protein CASSLGGSQNTLY. The complete CDR3 reads CASSLGGSQNTLYF.